Each of the 2 T cell receptor beta chains below was sequenced from the same sample in a study of T cells in Graves' hyperthyroidism and ophthalmopathy. Amplification targeted TCR beta CDR3 regions from RNA transcripts. The HTBI set primed first-round TCR CDR3 RT-PCR. Using its own MiXCR run on the multiplex PCR reads, TCRdb lists one record per CDR3 protein. This repertoire shows 660,000 or so distinct CDR3 sequences, 20% found once; its top ten account for approximately 30%. Material: blood. The receptors were sampled from a man aged 30 to 45 with Graves' ophthalmopathy.

This clonotype was found many times. This chain joins TRBV4-2 and TRBJ2-2, with 12 bases matching TRBD2. CDR1 LGHNA and CDR2 YNFKEQ come from the germline V gene. This CDR3 has 15 residues. V lost 4 bases to trimming and J lost 3 bases; unmatched junction nucleotides: 0. CDR3 protein: CASSRLAGDTGELFF. DNA of the CDR3: TGTGCCAGCAGCCGACTAGCGGGAGACACCGGGGAGCTGTTTTTT.

This clonotype was picked up many times. The V call is TRBV9, the J call TRBJ1-1, with 7 nucleotides matching TRBD1. The CDR3 runs to 16 residues. Germline V gene data show CDR1 as SGDLS and CDR2 as YYNGEE. V dropped 0 bases and J dropped 5; count of bases not matched to a gene: 10. CDR3 in DNA: TGTGCCAGCAGCGTAGTAGAAACAGGGGACTGGACTGAAGCTTTCTTT. It translates to CASSVVETGDWTEAFF. Full variable domain (outside the CDR3, taken from reference TRBV9 and TRBJ1-1): DSGVTQTPKHLITATGQRVTLRCSPRSGDLSVYWYQQSLDQGLQFLIQYYNGEERAKGNILERFSAQQFPDLHSELNLSSLELGDSALYFCASSVVETGDWTEAFFGQGTRLTVV.